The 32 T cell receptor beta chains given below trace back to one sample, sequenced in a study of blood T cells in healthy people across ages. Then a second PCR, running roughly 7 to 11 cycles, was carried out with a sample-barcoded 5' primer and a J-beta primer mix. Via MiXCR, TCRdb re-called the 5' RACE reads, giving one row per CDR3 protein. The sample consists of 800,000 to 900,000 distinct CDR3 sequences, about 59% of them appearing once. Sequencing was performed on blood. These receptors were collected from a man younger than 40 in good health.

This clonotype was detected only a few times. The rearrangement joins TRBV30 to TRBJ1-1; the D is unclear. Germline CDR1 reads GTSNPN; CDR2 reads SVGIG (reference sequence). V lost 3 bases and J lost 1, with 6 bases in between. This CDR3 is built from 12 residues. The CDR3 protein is CAWRQRNTEAFF. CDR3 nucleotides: TGTGCCTGGAGGCAGCGGAACACTGAAGCTTTCTTT.

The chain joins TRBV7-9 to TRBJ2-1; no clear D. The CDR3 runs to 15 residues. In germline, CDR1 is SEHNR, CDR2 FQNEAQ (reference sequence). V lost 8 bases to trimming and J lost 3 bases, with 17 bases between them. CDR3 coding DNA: TGTGCCAGCTCAGAAGGGCCTGAAGGCTACAATGAGCAGTTCTTC. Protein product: CASSEGPEGYNEQFF.

The CDR3 spells CASSQEGLISYEQYF. The CDR3 nucleotides are TGTGCCAGCAGCCAAGAGGGACTCATTTCCTACGAGCAGTACTTC. This chain uses TRBV3-1 with TRBJ2-7, with D possibly TRBD2 on 6 matching bases. The V end lost 0 bases, the J end lost 1 base, and 10 bases lay between the germline ends. Per the germline V gene, CDR1 is LGHDT and CDR2 is YNNKEL (reference sequence). The CDR3 length is 15 residues.

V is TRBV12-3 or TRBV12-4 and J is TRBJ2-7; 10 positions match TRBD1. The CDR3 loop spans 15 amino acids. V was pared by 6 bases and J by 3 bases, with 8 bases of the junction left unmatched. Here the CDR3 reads CASSLTTGGFYEQYF. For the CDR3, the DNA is TGTGCCAGCAGCCTAACGACAGGGGGCTTCTACGAGCAGTACTTC.

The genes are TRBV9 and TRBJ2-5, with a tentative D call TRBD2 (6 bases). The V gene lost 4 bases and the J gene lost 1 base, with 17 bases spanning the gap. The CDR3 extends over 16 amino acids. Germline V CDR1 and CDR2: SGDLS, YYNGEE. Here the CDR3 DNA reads TGTGCCAGCAGCAAAGAGGAGATGGGGGGCCAAGAGACCCAGTACTTC. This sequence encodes CASSKEEMGGQETQYF.

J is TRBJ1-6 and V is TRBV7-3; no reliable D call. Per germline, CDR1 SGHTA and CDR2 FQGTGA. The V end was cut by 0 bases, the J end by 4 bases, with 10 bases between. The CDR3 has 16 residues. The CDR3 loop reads CASSLTPPIYNSPLHF. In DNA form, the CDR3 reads TGTGCCAGCAGCTTAACCCCTCCGATATATAATTCACCCCTCCACTTT.

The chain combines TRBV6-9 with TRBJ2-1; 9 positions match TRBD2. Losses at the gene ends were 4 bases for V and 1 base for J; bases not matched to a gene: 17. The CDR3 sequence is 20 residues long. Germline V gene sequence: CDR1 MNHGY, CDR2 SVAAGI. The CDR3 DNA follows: TGTGCCAGCAGTTCCCCGCGGGGGGGGCAACCGTCAATGTCCTACAATGAGCAGTTCTTC. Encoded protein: CASSSPRGGQPSMSYNEQFF.

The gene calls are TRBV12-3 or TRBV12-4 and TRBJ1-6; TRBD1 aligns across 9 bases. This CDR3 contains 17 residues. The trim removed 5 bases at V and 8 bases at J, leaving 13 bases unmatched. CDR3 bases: TGTGCCAGCAGTACCGAAGGTTGGACAGGGGTGGATTCACCCCTCCACTTT. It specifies CASSTEGWTGVDSPLHF.

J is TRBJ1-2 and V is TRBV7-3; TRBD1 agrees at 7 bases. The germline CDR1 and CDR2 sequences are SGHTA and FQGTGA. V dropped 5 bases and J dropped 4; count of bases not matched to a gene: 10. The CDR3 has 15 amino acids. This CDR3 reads CASSPHAGQPYGYTF. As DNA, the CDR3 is TGTGCCAGCAGCCCCCATGCGGGACAGCCCTATGGCTACACCTTC.

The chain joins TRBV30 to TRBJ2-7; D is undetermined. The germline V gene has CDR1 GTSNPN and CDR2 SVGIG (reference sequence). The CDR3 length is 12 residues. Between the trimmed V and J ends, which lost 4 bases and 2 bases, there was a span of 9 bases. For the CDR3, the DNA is TGTGCCTGGAACTCTGGTCCCTACGAGCAGTACTTC. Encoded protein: CAWNSGPYEQYF. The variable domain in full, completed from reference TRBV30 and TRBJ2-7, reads SQTIHQWPATLVQPVGSPLSLECTVEGTSNPNLYWYRQAAGRGLQLLFYSVGIGQISSEVPQNLSASRPQDRQFILSSKKLLLSDSGFYLCAWNSGPYEQYFGPGTRLTVT.

CDR3 sequence: CATSRVASGVPETQYF. In nucleotides, the CDR3 is TGTGCCACCAGCAGAGTGGCTAGCGGGGTTCCAGAGACCCAGTACTTC. The rearrangement uses TRBV15 and TRBJ2-5, with 9 bases identical to TRBD2. The CDR3 sequence is 16 residues long. V shed 1 base, J shed 4 bases, and the junction held 7 bases outside the gene matches. The germline gives CDR1 LNHNV, CDR2 YYDKDF (reference sequence).

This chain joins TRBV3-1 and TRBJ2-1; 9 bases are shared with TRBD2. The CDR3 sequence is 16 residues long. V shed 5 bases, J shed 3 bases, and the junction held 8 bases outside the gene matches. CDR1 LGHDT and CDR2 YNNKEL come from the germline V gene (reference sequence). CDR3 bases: TGTGCCAGCAGCTCGCGGGGGGGCCTTTTCTACAATGAGCAGTTCTTC. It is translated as CASSSRGGLFYNEQFF.

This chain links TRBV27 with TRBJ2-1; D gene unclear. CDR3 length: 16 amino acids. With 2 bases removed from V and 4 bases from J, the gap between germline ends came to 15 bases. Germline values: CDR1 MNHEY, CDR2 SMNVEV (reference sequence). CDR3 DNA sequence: TGTGCCAGCAGTTTAATTACCTTATTAAAATACAATGAGCAGTTCTTC. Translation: CASSLITLLKYNEQFF.

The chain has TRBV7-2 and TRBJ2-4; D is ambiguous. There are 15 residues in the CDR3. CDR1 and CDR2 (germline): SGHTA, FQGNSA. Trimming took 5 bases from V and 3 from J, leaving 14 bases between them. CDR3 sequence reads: CASSTERQYKNIQYF. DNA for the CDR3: TGTGCCAGCAGCACAGAACGCCAGTACAAAAACATTCAGTACTTC.

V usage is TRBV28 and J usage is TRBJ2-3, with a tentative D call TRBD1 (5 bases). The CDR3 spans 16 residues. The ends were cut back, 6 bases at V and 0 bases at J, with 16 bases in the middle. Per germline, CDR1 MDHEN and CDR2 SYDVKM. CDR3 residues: CASSQTSDKSTDTQYF. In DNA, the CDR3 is TGTGCCAGCAGCCAAACCTCGGACAAAAGCACAGATACGCAGTATTTT.

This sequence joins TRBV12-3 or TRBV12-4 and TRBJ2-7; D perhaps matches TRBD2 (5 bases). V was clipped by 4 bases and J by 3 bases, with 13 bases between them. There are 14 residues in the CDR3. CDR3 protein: CASSSTGGVYEQYF. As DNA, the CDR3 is TGTGCCAGCAGTTCAACCGGAGGAGTCTACGAGCAGTACTTC.

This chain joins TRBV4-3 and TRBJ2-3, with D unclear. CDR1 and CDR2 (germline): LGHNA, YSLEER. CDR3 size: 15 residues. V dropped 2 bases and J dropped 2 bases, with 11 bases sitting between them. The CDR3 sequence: CASSQIRTNTDTQYF. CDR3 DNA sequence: TGCGCCAGCAGCCAAATTCGGACGAACACAGATACGCAGTATTTT.

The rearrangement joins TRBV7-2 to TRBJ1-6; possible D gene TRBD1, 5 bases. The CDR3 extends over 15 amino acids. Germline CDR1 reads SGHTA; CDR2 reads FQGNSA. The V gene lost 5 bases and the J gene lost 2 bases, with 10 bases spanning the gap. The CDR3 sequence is CASSPRGTYNSPLHF. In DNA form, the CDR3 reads TGTGCCAGCAGCCCTCGGGGGACCTATAATTCACCCCTCCACTTT.

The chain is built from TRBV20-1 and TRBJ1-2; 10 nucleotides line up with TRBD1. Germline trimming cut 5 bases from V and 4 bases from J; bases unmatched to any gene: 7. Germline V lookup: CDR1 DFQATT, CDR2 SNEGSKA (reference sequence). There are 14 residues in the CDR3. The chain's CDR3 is CSAVDRTGGYGYTF. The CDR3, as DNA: TGCAGTGCTGTTGACCGGACAGGGGGCTATGGCTACACCTTC.

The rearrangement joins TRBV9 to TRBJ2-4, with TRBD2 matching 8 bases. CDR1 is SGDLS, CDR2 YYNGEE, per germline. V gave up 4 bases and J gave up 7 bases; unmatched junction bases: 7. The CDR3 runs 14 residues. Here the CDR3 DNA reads TGTGCCAGCAGCACGGGAGGGGCCGGTAACATTCAGTACTTC. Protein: CASSTGGAGNIQYF. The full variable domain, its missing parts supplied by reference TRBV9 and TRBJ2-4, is DSGVTQTPKHLITATGQRVTLRCSPRSGDLSVYWYQQSLDQGLQFLIQYYNGEERAKGNILERFSAQQFPDLHSELNLSSLELGDSALYFCASSTGGAGNIQYFGAGTRLSVL.

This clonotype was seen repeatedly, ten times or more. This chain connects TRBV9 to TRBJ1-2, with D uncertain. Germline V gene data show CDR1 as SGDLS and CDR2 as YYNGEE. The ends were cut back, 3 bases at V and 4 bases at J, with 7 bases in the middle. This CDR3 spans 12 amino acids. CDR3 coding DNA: TGTGCCAGCAGCGCGCAGAGCTATGGCTACACCTTC. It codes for CASSAQSYGYTF.

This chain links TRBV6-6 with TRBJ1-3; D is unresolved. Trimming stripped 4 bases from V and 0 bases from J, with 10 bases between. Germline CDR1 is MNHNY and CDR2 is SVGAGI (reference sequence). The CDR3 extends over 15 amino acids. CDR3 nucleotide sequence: TGTGCCAGCAGTTCTACGCAGTTCTCTGGAAACACCATATATTTT. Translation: CASSSTQFSGNTIYF.

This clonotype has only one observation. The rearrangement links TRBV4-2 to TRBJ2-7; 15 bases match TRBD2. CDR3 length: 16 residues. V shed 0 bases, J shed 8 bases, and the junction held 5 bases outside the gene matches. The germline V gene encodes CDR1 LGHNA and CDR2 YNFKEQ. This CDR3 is CASSQDDGLAGGKQYF. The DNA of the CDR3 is TGTGCCAGCAGCCAAGATGACGGACTAGCGGGAGGGAAGCAGTACTTC.

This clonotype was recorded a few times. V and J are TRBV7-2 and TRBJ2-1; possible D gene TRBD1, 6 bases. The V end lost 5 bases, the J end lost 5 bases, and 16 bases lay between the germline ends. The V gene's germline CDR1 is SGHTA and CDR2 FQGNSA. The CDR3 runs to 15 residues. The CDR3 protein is CASSRDGQPNNEQFF. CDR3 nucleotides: TGTGCCAGCAGCCGTGATGGACAGCCAAACAATGAGCAGTTCTTC.

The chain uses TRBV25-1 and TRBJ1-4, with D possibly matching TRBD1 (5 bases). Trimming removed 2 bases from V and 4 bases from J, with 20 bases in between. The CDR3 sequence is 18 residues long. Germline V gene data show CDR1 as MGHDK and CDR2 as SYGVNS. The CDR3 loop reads CASSEPRGAGFGNEKLFF. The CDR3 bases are TGTGCCAGCAGTGAACCGAGGGGCGCTGGCTTCGGTAATGAAAAACTGTTTTTT.

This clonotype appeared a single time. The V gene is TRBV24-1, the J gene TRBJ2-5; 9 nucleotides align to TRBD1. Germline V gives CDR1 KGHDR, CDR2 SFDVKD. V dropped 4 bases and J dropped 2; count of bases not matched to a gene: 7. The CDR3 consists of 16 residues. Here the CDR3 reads CATSDPSGTGQETQYF. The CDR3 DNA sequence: TGTGCCACCAGTGACCCCTCCGGGACAGGGCAAGAGACCCAGTACTTC.

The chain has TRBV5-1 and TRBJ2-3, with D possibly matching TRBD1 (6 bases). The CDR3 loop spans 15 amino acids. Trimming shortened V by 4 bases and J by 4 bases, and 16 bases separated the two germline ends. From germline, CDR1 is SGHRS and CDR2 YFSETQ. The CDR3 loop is CASSPTGLTADTQYF. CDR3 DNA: TGCGCCAGCAGCCCGACAGGATTAACAGCAGATACGCAGTATTTT.

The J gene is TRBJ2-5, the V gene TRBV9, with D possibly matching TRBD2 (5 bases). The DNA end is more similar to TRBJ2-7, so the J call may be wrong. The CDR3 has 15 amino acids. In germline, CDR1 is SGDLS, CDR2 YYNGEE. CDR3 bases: TGTGCCAGCAGCGCGGGGAACGCTCGCTCCTACGAGCAGTACTTC. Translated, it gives CASSAGNARSYEQYF.

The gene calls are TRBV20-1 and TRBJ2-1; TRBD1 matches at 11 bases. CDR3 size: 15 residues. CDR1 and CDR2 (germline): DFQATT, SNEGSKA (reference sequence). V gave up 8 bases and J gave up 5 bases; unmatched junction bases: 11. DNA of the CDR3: TGCAGTACTAATCCCGGGACAGGGGGTCACAATGAGCAGTTCTTC. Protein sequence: CSTNPGTGGHNEQFF.

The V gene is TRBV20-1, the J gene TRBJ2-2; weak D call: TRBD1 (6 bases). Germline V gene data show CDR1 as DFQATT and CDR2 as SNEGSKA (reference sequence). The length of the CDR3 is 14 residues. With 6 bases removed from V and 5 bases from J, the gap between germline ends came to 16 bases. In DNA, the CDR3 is TGCAGTGCCCAGACACTTACAGGGACCGGGGAGCTGTTTTTT. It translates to CSAQTLTGTGELFF.

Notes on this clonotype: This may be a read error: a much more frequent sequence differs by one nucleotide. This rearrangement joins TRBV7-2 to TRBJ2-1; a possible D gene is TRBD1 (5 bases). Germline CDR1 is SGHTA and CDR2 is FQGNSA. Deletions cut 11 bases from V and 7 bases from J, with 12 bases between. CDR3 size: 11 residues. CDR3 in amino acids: CAARATNEQFF. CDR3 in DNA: TGTGCCGCCAGGGCAACAAATGAGCAGTTCTTC.

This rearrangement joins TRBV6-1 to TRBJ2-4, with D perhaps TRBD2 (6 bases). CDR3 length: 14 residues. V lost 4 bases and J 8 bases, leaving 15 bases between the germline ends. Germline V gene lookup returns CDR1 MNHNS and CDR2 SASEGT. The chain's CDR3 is CASSVGDPGDIQYF. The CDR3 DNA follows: TGTGCCAGCAGTGTCGGTGACCCGGGGGACATTCAGTACTTC.